This T cell receptor (beta chain) was recovered during a study of OX40 agonist ivuxolimab in advanced cancers. Overall study: Partial responses were achieved by three patients: one hepatocellular carcinoma, two cutaneous melanoma. Findings and limits, study-wide: At doses 0.1 to 3.0 mg/kg, CD4+ and CD8+ clones expanded. Some of the lowest clonal expansion was seen in partial responders at 0.1-3.0 mg/kg.

Only in-frame clones appear in the TCRdb table, and some are missing; sequencing was by immunoSEQ multiplex PCR. The repertoire holds tens of thousands of clones, with about 85% as singletons. V was clipped by 4 bases and J by 6 bases, with 9 bases between them. The CDR3 runs 12 residues. CDR1 is MNHNS and CDR2 is SASEGT in the germline V gene. Concerning this clone itself: Its specificity is unknown.

Sequencing was performed on CD4+ or CD8+ T cells sorted from blood, taken in a trial of the OX40 agonist ivuxolimab. The receptor was isolated from an adult with an advanced solid tumor such as melanoma, head and neck, liver or kidney cancer. The chain employs TRBV6-1 and TRBJ1-2, with D unresolved. The CDR3 here is CASSVDLDGYTF. DNA for the CDR3: TGTGCCAGCAGTGTTGACCTGGATGGCTACACCTTC.